This T cell receptor (beta chain) stems from a study of shared clonotypes between healthy human individuals. V lost 4 bases and J lost 3; bases outside the gene matches: 6. This CDR3 comprises 15 residues. Germline loops: CDR1 SGHRS, CDR2 YFSETQ. The protocol was immunoSEQ multiplex PCR, while the TCRdb copy is restricted to in-frame clones and leaves out a portion. Counted here are over 750,000 clones, approximately 96% occurring once; the ten biggest clones make up over 0.2%. Only CD45RO-negative cells positively selected for CCR7 counted as naive CD8 cells, so terminally differentiated effector memory CD45RA+ cells were excluded.

This sequence was found in a man aged 30 to 45 in good health. Sequencing was done on a sample of naive CD8+ T cells sorted from blood. This rearrangement joins TRBV5-1 to TRBJ2-3, with 9 positions matching TRBD1. CDR3 bases: TGCGCCAGCAGCCCCCTGGACAGGGGTACAGATACGCAGTATTTT. The encoded protein is CASSPLDRGTDTQYF.